The rows below give T cell receptor beta chains drawn from one sample of a study of T cells in Graves' hyperthyroidism and ophthalmopathy. TCRdb reprocessed the multiplex PCR reads with MiXCR, giving one entry per CDR3 protein. The sample has 490,000 or so distinct CDR3 sequences, about 20% seen once. The specimen sequenced was blood. Receptor source: a woman between 65 and 79 years old with Graves' ophthalmopathy. Both conserved end residues are part of each CDR3. The D gene is left open where the match is weak. Some rows have no size entry. The others give once, few or many, or a class for an expanded clone.

v_gene: TRBV11-3
j_gene: TRBJ2-1
d_gene: NA
abundance: few
CDR3aa: CASSLGLRGEQFF
CDR3nt: TGTGCCAGCAGCTTAGGTCTCCGGGGTGAGCAGTTCTTC

v_gene: TRBV3-1
j_gene: TRBJ2-7
d_gene: NA
abundance: NA
CDR3aa: CASSQVTRRSYEQYF
CDR3nt: TGTGCCAGCAGCCAAGTAACACGGAGGTCCTACGAGCAGTACTTC

v_gene: TRBV19
j_gene: TRBJ1-2
d_gene: TRBD1
abundance: NA
CDR3aa: CASATGTGFFGYGYTF
CDR3nt: TGTGCCAGTGCCACCGGGACAGGGTTTTTTGGCTATGGCTACACCTTC

v_gene: TRBV28
j_gene: TRBJ1-5
d_gene: NA
abundance: NA
CDR3aa: CASSDRNQPQHF
CDR3nt: TGTGCCAGCAGTGACAGAAATCAGCCCCAGCATTTT

v_gene: TRBV11-2
j_gene: TRBJ2-5
d_gene: NA
abundance: many
CDR3aa: CASSLAGWGETQYF
CDR3nt: TGTGCCAGCAGCTTAGCGGGCTGGGGAGAGACCCAGTACTTC

v_gene: TRBV9
j_gene: TRBJ1-2
d_gene: TRBD1
abundance: NA
CDR3aa: CASMGQARYGYTF
CDR3nt: TGCGCCAGCATGGGACAGGCAAGATATGGCTACACCTTC

v_gene: TRBV28
j_gene: TRBJ2-5
d_gene: TRBD2
abundance: NA
CDR3aa: CASSLSPSSGRMETQYF
CDR3nt: TGTGCCAGCAGTTTATCCCCCTCTAGCGGGAGAATGGAGACCCAGTACTTC

v_gene: TRBV18
j_gene: TRBJ2-7
d_gene: NA
abundance: NA
CDR3aa: CASSPSGGGRQYF
CDR3nt: TGTGCCAGCTCACCAAGTGGGGGTGGACGGCAGTACTTC

v_gene: TRBV10-3
j_gene: TRBJ1-5
d_gene: NA
abundance: NA
CDR3aa: CAISESGGGVNQPQHF
CDR3nt: TGTGCCATCAGTGAGTCCGGTGGGGGGGTCAATCAGCCCCAGCATTTT

v_gene: TRBV29-1
j_gene: TRBJ1-4
d_gene: TRBD1
abundance: NA
CDR3aa: CSVGQGFPATNEKLFF
CDR3nt: TGCAGCGTGGGACAGGGTTTCCCCGCAACTAATGAAAAACTGTTTTTT

v_gene: TRBV7-8
j_gene: TRBJ1-5
d_gene: NA
abundance: NA
CDR3aa: CASSLERNSNQPQHF
CDR3nt: TGTGCCAGCAGCTTAGAACGGAATAGCAATCAGCCCCAGCATTTT

v_gene: TRBV3-1
j_gene: TRBJ2-3
d_gene: NA
abundance: NA
CDR3aa: CASSQDPSTDTQYF
CDR3nt: TGTGCCAGCAGCCAAGACCCTAGCACAGATACGCAGTATTTT

v_gene: TRBV27
j_gene: TRBJ2-5
d_gene: TRBD2
abundance: few
CDR3aa: CASSSLAGGIETQYF
CDR3nt: TGTGCCAGCAGTTCCCTAGCGGGAGGTATAGAGACCCAGTACTTC

v_gene: TRBV9
j_gene: TRBJ2-2
d_gene: NA
abundance: few
CDR3aa: CASSREANTGELFF
CDR3nt: TGTGCCAGCAGCCGCGAAGCGAACACCGGGGAGCTGTTTTTT

v_gene: TRBV27
j_gene: TRBJ2-7
d_gene: NA
abundance: few
CDR3aa: CASTRRAGSISYEQYF
CDR3nt: TGTGCCAGCACCCGGAGGGCCGGGTCAATCTCCTACGAGCAGTACTTC

v_gene: TRBV10-3
j_gene: TRBJ2-7
d_gene: NA
abundance: few
CDR3aa: CAISPTGPSGEQYF
CDR3nt: TGTGCCATCAGTCCTACAGGGCCCTCAGGAGAGCAGTACTTC

v_gene: TRBV3-1
j_gene: TRBJ1-2
d_gene: TRBD1
abundance: NA
CDR3aa: CASSQDPGQAIYGYTF
CDR3nt: TGTGCCAGCAGCCAAGATCCGGGACAGGCTATCTATGGCTACACCTTC

v_gene: TRBV30
j_gene: TRBJ1-6
d_gene: TRBD1
abundance: few
CDR3aa: CAWSGQGDSPLHF
CDR3nt: TGTGCCTGGAGCGGACAGGGTGATTCACCCCTCCACTTT

v_gene: TRBV29-1
j_gene: TRBJ2-1
d_gene: NA
abundance: NA
CDR3aa: CSVDQVRDEQFF
CDR3nt: TGCAGCGTTGATCAGGTGCGAGATGAGCAGTTCTTC

v_gene: TRBV12-3/TRBV12-4
j_gene: TRBJ1-1
d_gene: TRBD1
abundance: many
CDR3aa: CASSRQGGSTEAFF
CDR3nt: TGTGCCAGCAGTCGACAGGGGGGGAGCACTGAAGCTTTCTTT

v_gene: TRBV7-3
j_gene: TRBJ2-7
d_gene: TRBD1
abundance: once
CDR3aa: CVSSLGPETGGIGHEQYF
CDR3nt: TGTGTCAGCAGCTTAGGACCAGAGACAGGGGGCATTGGACACGAGCAGTACTTC

v_gene: TRBV12-3/TRBV12-4
j_gene: TRBJ2-7
d_gene: TRBD1
abundance: many
CDR3aa: CASSPLGTGWHEQYF
CDR3nt: TGTGCCAGCAGTCCGCTCGGGACAGGGTGGCACGAGCAGTACTTC

v_gene: TRBV30
j_gene: TRBJ1-1
d_gene: TRBD1
abundance: NA
CDR3aa: CAWSPQGAAFF
CDR3nt: TGTGCCTGGAGTCCTCAGGGGGCGGCTTTCTTT

v_gene: TRBV5-1
j_gene: TRBJ2-7
d_gene: NA
abundance: few
CDR3aa: CASMASQGSGEQYF
CDR3nt: TGCGCCAGCATGGCCTCCCAGGGATCAGGCGAGCAGTACTTC

v_gene: TRBV30
j_gene: TRBJ2-1
d_gene: NA
abundance: few
CDR3aa: CACHGGAGRVEGEQFF
CDR3nt: TGTGCCTGCCACGGCGGGGCGGGAAGGGTAGAGGGTGAGCAGTTCTTC

v_gene: TRBV27
j_gene: TRBJ2-7
d_gene: NA
abundance: many
CDR3aa: CASSLSLGGEQYF
CDR3nt: TGTGCCAGCAGTTTATCGTTGGGCGGCGAGCAGTACTTC

v_gene: TRBV19
j_gene: TRBJ1-2
d_gene: NA
abundance: NA
CDR3aa: CASSIGAGYGYTF
CDR3nt: TGTGCCAGTAGTATCGGGGCCGGGTATGGCTACACCTTC

v_gene: TRBV4-1
j_gene: TRBJ1-4
d_gene: NA
abundance: few
CDR3aa: CASTLGNRITNEKLFF
CDR3nt: TGCGCCAGCACCCTAGGGAACAGGATAACTAATGAAAAACTGTTTTTT

v_gene: TRBV5-4
j_gene: TRBJ2-7
d_gene: TRBD2
abundance: NA
CDR3aa: CASSLPEGWTSGTYEQYF
CDR3nt: TGTGCCAGCAGCTTACCTGAAGGGTGGACTAGTGGAACCTACGAGCAGTACTTC

v_gene: TRBV19
j_gene: TRBJ2-1
d_gene: NA
abundance: NA
CDR3aa: CASSIAQNWGNEQFF
CDR3nt: TGTGCCAGTAGTATAGCTCAGAATTGGGGGAATGAGCAGTTCTTC

v_gene: TRBV19
j_gene: TRBJ1-5
d_gene: NA
abundance: NA
CDR3aa: CASVGGAGQPQHF
CDR3nt: TGTGCCAGCGTAGGGGGGGCGGGTCAGCCCCAGCATTTT

v_gene: TRBV18
j_gene: TRBJ1-2
d_gene: NA
abundance: few
CDR3aa: CASSPPSTGFSYGYTF
CDR3nt: TGTGCCAGCTCACCACCTTCGACAGGTTTTTCTTATGGCTACACCTTC

v_gene: TRBV7-9
j_gene: TRBJ1-6
d_gene: TRBD1
abundance: NA
CDR3aa: CASSRGQGPNSPLHF
CDR3nt: TGTGCCAGCAGCCGAGGACAGGGCCCTAATTCACCCCTCCACTTT

v_gene: TRBV2
j_gene: TRBJ1-6
d_gene: TRBD1
abundance: many
CDR3aa: CASSGGTGSSPLHF
CDR3nt: TGTGCCAGCAGTGGTGGGACAGGGTCTTCACCCCTCCACTTT

v_gene: TRBV7-2
j_gene: TRBJ2-2
d_gene: NA
abundance: NA
CDR3aa: CASSLMTANTGELFF
CDR3nt: TGTGCCAGCAGCTTAATGACAGCGAACACCGGGGAGCTGTTTTTT

v_gene: TRBV5-1
j_gene: TRBJ2-6
d_gene: NA
abundance: NA
CDR3aa: CASSLGPTSGANVLTF
CDR3nt: TGCGCCAGCAGCTTGGGCCCAACCTCTGGGGCCAACGTCCTGACTTTC

v_gene: TRBV20-1
j_gene: TRBJ1-2
d_gene: TRBD1
abundance: NA
CDR3aa: CSALAHSGTANYGYTF
CDR3nt: TGCAGTGCCCTAGCCCATTCCGGGACAGCTAACTATGGCTACACCTTC

v_gene: TRBV28
j_gene: TRBJ1-2
d_gene: NA
abundance: many
CDR3aa: CASSPGPSLYGYTF
CDR3nt: TGTGCCAGCAGCCCCGGACCCAGCCTCTATGGCTACACCTTC

v_gene: TRBV7-2
j_gene: TRBJ2-7
d_gene: TRBD2
abundance: NA
CDR3aa: CASSFSGSPSYEQYF
CDR3nt: TGTGCCAGCAGCTTTAGCGGGAGCCCCTCCTACGAGCAGTACTTC

v_gene: TRBV11-3
j_gene: TRBJ1-2
d_gene: NA
abundance: many
CDR3aa: CASSTRGGAFTGYTF
CDR3nt: TGTGCCAGCAGCACCAGAGGGGGTGCATTCACGGGCTACACCTTC

v_gene: TRBV2
j_gene: TRBJ2-7
d_gene: TRBD2
abundance: NA
CDR3aa: CASSELAGVSGEQYF
CDR3nt: TGTGCCAGCAGTGAACTAGCGGGAGTTTCTGGTGAGCAGTACTTC

v_gene: TRBV3-1
j_gene: TRBJ1-2
d_gene: NA
abundance: many
CDR3aa: CASSQGANYGYTF
CDR3nt: TGTGCCAGCAGCCAGGGGGCGAACTATGGCTACACCTTC

v_gene: TRBV12-3/TRBV12-4
j_gene: TRBJ1-1
d_gene: NA
abundance: NA
CDR3aa: CASSLVGKNTEAFF
CDR3nt: TGTGCCAGCAGCCTCGTTGGGAAGAACACTGAAGCTTTCTTT

v_gene: TRBV6-6
j_gene: TRBJ2-1
d_gene: NA
abundance: few
CDR3aa: CASSYATTEYNEQFF
CDR3nt: TGTGCCAGCAGTTACGCGACGACTGAGTACAATGAGCAGTTCTTC

v_gene: TRBV28
j_gene: TRBJ1-2
d_gene: NA
abundance: few
CDR3aa: CASSLVRDTNYGYTF
CDR3nt: TGTGCCAGCAGTTTAGTTCGGGATACTAACTATGGCTACACCTTC

v_gene: TRBV10-2
j_gene: TRBJ2-7
d_gene: TRBD1
abundance: few
CDR3aa: CASREPGQGTYEQYF
CDR3nt: TGCGCCAGCAGGGAGCCGGGACAGGGGACCTACGAGCAGTACTTC

v_gene: TRBV11-2
j_gene: TRBJ1-2
d_gene: TRBD1
abundance: few
CDR3aa: CASTQGTGGYGYTF
CDR3nt: TGTGCCAGCACCCAGGGGACAGGGGGTTATGGCTACACCTTC

v_gene: TRBV12-3/TRBV12-4
j_gene: TRBJ2-5
d_gene: NA
abundance: few
CDR3aa: CASSSSSSPGTPRETQYF
CDR3nt: TGTGCCAGCAGTTCCTCCTCGAGCCCTGGGACTCCCCGGGAGACCCAGTACTTC

v_gene: TRBV6-1
j_gene: TRBJ1-1
d_gene: TRBD1
abundance: few
CDR3aa: CAIGQGIIEAFF
CDR3nt: TGTGCCATAGGACAGGGGATTATTGAAGCTTTCTTT

v_gene: TRBV20-1
j_gene: TRBJ2-7
d_gene: NA
abundance: NA
CDR3aa: CSARRTVMGEQYF
CDR3nt: TGCAGTGCTAGAAGGACAGTAATGGGCGAGCAGTACTTC

v_gene: TRBV6-1
j_gene: TRBJ1-2
d_gene: NA
abundance: many
CDR3aa: CAIRGIGTSSYGYTF
CDR3nt: TGTGCCATCCGGGGGATAGGAACGTCTAGCTATGGCTACACCTTC

v_gene: TRBV11-1
j_gene: TRBJ2-2
d_gene: TRBD2
abundance: NA
CDR3aa: CASSLRSGRGDTGELFF
CDR3nt: TGTGCCAGCAGCCTCCGTAGCGGGAGGGGAGACACCGGGGAGCTGTTTTTT

v_gene: TRBV12-3/TRBV12-4
j_gene: TRBJ1-3
d_gene: NA
abundance: many
CDR3aa: CASSPDNSGNTIYF
CDR3nt: TGTGCCAGCAGTCCGGACAACTCTGGAAACACCATATATTTT

v_gene: TRBV19
j_gene: TRBJ1-5
d_gene: NA
abundance: NA
CDR3aa: CASTNGDIGSSQHF
CDR3nt: TGTGCCAGTACCAATGGGGACATCGGCTCGTCCCAGCATTTT